This TCR beta chain was sequenced for a study of technical replicates of blood from a few donors. Libraries were prepared by immunoSEQ multiplex PCR; TCRdb keeps only in-frame clonotypes and omits some of them. The data hold tens of thousands of clones, with under 98% observed a single time. Germline V lookup: CDR1 SEHNR, CDR2 FQNEAQ (reference sequence). V was pared by 11 bases and J by 0 bases, with 19 bases between. The CDR3 is 15 residues long. The source of this sequence is a human donor in good health. Sequenced material: T cells isolated from PBMCs. V usage is TRBV7-9 and J usage is TRBJ1-1; D remains ambiguous. The CDR3 region is CALMARNFMNTEAFF. DNA for the CDR3: TGTGCCCTAATGGCCAGGAACTTCATGAACACTGAAGCTTTCTTT.